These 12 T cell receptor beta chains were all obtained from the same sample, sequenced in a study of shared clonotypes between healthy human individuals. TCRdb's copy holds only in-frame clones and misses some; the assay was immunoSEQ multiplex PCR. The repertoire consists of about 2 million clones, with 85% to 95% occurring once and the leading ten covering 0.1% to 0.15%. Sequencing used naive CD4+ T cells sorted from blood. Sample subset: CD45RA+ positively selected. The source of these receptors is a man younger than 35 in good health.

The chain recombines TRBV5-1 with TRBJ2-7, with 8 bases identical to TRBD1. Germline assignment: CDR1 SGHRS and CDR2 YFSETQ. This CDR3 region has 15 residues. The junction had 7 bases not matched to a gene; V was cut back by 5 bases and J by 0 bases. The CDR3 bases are TGCGCCAGCAGTGCAGGGGGCCCGATCTCCTACGAGCAGTACTTC. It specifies CASSAGGPISYEQYF.

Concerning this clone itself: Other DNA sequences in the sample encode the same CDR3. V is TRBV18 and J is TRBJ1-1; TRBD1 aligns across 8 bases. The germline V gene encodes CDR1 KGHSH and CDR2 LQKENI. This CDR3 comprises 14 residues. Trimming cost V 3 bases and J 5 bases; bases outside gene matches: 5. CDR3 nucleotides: TGTGCCAGCTCACCTTCAGGGGGCACTACTGAAGCTTTCTTT. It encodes CASSPSGGTTEAFF.

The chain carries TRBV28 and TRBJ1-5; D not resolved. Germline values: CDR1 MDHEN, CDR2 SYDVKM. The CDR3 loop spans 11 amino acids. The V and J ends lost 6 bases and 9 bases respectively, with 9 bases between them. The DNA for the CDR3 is TGTGCCAGCAGAGGTGGACTGCCCCAGCATTTT. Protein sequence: CASRGGLPQHF.

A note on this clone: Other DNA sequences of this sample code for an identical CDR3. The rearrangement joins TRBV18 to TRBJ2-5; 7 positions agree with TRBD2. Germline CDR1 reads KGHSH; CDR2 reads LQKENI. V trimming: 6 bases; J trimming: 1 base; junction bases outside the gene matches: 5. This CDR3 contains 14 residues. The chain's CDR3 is CASSLLAAQETQYF. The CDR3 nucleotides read TGTGCCAGCTCCCTCCTAGCGGCCCAAGAGACCCAGTACTTC.

CDR3: CASSVDGAGNYGYTF. The CDR3 region has the DNA TGTGCCAGCAGCGTAGATGGTGCAGGAAACTATGGCTACACCTTC. The chain combines TRBV9 with TRBJ1-2; D unresolved. Germline CDR1 and CDR2: SGDLS and YYNGEE. V was clipped by 0 bases and J by 2 bases, with 11 bases between them. The CDR3 contains 15 residues.

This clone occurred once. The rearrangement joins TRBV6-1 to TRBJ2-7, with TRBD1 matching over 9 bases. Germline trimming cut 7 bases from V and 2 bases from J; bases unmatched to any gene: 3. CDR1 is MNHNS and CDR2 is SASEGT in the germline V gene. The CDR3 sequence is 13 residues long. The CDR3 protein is CASTWTGAYEQYF. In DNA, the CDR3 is TGTGCCAGCACCTGGACAGGGGCCTACGAGCAGTACTTC.

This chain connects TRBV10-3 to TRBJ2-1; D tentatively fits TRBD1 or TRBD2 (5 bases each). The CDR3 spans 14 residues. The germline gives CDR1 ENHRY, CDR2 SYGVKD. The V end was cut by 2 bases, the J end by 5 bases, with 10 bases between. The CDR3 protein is CAISEGDVNNEQFF. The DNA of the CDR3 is TGTGCCATCAGTGAGGGGGACGTTAACAATGAGCAGTTCTTC.

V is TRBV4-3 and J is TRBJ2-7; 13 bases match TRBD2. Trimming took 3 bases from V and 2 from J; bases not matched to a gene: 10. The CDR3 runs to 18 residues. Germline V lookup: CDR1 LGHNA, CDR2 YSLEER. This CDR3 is CASSHEPGLAGRTYEQYF. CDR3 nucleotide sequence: TGCGCCAGCAGCCATGAGCCGGGACTAGCGGGGAGAACCTACGAGCAGTACTTC.

The CDR3: CAWSDRPDYGYTF. The DNA of the CDR3 is TGTGCCTGGAGTGATCGACCGGACTATGGCTACACCTTC. The chain has TRBV30 and TRBJ1-2; D remains unclear. V gave up 1 base and J gave up 3 bases, with 9 bases separating them. The CDR3 contains 13 residues. CDR1 is GTSNPN and CDR2 is SVGIG in the germline V gene (reference sequence).

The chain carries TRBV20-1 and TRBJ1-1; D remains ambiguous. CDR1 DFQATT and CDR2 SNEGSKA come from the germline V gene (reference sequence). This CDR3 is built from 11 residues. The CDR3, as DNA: TGCAGGGCGGTGGTTGGAACTGAAGCTTTCTTT. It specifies CRAVVGTEAFF.

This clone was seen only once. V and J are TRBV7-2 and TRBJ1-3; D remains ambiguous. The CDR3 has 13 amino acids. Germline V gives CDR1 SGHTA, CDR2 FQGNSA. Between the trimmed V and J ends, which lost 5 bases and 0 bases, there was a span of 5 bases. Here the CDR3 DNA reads TGTGCCAGCAGCATTATCTCTGGAAACACCATATATTTT. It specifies CASSIISGNTIYF.

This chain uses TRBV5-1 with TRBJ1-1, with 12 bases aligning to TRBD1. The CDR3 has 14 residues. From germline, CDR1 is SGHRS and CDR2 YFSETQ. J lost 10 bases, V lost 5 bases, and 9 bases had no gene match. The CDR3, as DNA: TGCGCCAGCAGTGCCGGGACAGGGGGCATCGGAGCTTTCTTT. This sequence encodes CASSAGTGGIGAFF.